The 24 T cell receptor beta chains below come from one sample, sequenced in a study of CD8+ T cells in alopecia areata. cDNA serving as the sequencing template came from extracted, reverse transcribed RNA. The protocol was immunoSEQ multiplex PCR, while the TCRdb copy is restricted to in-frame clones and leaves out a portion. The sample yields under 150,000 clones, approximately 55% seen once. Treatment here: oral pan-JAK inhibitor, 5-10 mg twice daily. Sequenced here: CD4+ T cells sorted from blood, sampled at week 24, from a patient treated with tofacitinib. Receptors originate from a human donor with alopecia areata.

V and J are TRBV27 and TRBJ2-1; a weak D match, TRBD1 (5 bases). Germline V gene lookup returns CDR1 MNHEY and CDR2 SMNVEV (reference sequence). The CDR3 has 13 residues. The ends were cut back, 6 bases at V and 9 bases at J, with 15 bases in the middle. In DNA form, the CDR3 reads TGTGCCAGCAGCCCTACCTGGGGCGGTGAGCAGTTCTTC. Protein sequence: CASSPTWGGEQFF.

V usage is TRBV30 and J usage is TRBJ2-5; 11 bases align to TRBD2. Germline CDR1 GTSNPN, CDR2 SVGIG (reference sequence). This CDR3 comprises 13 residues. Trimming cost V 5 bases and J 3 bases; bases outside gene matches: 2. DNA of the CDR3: TGTGCCTGGCAACTAGCGGGGGAAGAGACCCAGTACTTC. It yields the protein CAWQLAGEETQYF. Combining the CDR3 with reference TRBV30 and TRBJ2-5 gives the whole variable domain SQTIHQWPATLVQPVGSPLSLECTVEGTSNPNLYWYRQAAGRGLQLLFYSVGIGQISSEVPQNLSASRPQDRQFILSSKKLLLSDSGFYLCAWQLAGEETQYFGPGTRLLVL.

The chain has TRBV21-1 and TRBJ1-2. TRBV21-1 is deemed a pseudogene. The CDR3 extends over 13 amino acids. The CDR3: CASTQTRGYGYTF. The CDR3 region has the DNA TGTGCCAGCACACAGACACGGGGCTATGGCTACACCTTC.

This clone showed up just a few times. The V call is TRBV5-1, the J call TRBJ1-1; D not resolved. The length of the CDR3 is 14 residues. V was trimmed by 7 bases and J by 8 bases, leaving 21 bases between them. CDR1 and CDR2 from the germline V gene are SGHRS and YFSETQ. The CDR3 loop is CASRRTGSAIEAFF. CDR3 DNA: TGCGCCAGCCGACGGACCGGGTCGGCTATCGAAGCTTTCTTT. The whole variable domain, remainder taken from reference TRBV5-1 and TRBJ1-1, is KAGVTQTPRYLIKTRGQQVTLSCSPISGHRSVSWYQQTPGQGLQFLFEYFSETQRNKGNFPGRFSGRQFSNSRSEMNVSTLELGDSALYLCASRRTGSAIEAFFGQGTRLTVV.

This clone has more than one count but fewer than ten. The CDR3 reads CASSLMRTQQETQYF. The CDR3 coding sequence is TGTGCCAGCAGCTTGATGAGGACGCAACAAGAGACCCAGTACTTC. The V and J genes are TRBV7-9 and TRBJ2-5; D gene unclear. The V and J ends lost 3 bases and 2 bases respectively, with 13 bases between them. The germline V gene has CDR1 SEHNR and CDR2 FQNEAQ (reference sequence). This CDR3 has 15 residues.

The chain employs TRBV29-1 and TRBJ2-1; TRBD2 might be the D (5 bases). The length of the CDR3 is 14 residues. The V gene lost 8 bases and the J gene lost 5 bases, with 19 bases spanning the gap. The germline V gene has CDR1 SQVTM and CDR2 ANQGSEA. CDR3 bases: TGCAGCTTCATGGCCCGGAGGAAGAACAATGAGCAGTTCTTC. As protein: CSFMARRKNNEQFF.

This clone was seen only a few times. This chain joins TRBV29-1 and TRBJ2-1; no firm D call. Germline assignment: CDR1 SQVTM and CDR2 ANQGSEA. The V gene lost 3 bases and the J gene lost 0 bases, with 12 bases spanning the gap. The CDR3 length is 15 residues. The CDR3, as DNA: TGCAGCGTTGATAACCCCGCGAGCTCCTACAATGAGCAGTTCTTC. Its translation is CSVDNPASSYNEQFF.

The CDR3 nucleotides read TGTGCCAGCGTTGGACTAGCGGGGAGCACAGATACGCAGTATTTT. Translating it yields CASVGLAGSTDTQYF. V usage is TRBV2 and J usage is TRBJ2-3; 12 bases agree with TRBD2. The CDR3 consists of 15 residues. The germline gives CDR1 SNHLY, CDR2 FYNNEI. V lost 8 bases to trimming and J lost 0 bases; unmatched junction nucleotides: 3.

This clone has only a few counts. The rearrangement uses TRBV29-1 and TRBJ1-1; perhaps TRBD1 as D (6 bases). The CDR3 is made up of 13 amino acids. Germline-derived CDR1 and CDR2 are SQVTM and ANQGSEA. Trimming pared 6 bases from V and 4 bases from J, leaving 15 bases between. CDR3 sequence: CSVTGGVGTEAFF. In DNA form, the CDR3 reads TGCAGCGTGACAGGTGGTGTGGGCACTGAAGCTTTCTTT.

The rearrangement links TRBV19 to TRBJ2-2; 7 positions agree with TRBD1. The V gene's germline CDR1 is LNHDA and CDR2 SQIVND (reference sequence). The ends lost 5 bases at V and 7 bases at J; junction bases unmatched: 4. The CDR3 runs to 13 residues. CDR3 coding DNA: TGTGCCAGTAGTCTAGGACAGGTCGGGGAGCTGTTTTTT. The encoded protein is CASSLGQVGELFF.

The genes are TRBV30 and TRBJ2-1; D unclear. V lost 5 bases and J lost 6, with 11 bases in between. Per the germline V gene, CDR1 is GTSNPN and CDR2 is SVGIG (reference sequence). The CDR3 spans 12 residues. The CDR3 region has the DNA TGTGCCTGGGGAATCAAGGGCAATGAGCAGTTCTTC. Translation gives CAWGIKGNEQFF. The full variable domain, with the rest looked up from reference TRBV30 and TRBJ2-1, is SQTIHQWPATLVQPVGSPLSLECTVEGTSNPNLYWYRQAAGRGLQLLFYSVGIGQISSEVPQNLSASRPQDRQFILSSKKLLLSDSGFYLCAWGIKGNEQFFGPGTRLTVL.

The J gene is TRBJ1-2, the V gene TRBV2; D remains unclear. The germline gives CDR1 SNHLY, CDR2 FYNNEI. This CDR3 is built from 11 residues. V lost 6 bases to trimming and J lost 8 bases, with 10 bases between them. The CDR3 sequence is CASRDPGGYTF. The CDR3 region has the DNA TGTGCCAGCAGGGACCCCGGCGGCTACACCTTC.

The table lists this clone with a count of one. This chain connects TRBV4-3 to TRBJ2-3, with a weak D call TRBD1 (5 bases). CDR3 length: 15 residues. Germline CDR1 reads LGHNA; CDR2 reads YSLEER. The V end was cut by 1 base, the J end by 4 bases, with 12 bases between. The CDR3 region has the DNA TGCGCCAGCAGCCAAGGACAGAGGCGGTCAGATACGCAGTATTTT. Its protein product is CASSQGQRRSDTQYF.

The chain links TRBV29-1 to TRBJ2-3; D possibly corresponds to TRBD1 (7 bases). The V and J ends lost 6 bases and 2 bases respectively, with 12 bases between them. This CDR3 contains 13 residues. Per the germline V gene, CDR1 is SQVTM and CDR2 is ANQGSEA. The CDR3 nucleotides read TGCAGCGTGGGGGGACAGTACACAGATACGCAGTATTTT. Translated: CSVGGQYTDTQYF.

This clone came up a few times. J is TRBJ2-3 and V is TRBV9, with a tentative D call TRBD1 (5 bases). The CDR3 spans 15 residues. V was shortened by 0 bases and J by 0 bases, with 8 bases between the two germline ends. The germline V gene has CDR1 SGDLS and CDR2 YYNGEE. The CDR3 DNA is TGTGCCAGCAGCGTAGGGAGACAGAGCACAGATACGCAGTATTTT. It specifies CASSVGRQSTDTQYF.

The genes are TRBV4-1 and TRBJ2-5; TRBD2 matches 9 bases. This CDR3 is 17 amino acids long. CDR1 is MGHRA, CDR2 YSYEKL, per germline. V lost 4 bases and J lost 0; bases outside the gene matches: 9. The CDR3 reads CASSPGRSGGNQETQYF. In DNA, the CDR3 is TGCGCCAGCAGCCCGGGCAGAAGCGGGGGGAACCAAGAGACCCAGTACTTC.

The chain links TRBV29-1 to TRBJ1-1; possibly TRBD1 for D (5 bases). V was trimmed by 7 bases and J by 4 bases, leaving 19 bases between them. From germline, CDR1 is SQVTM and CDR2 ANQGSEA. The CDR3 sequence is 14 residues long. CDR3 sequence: CSARVQGGVTEAFF. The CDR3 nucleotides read TGCAGCGCCCGGGTTCAGGGAGGGGTCACTGAAGCTTTCTTT.

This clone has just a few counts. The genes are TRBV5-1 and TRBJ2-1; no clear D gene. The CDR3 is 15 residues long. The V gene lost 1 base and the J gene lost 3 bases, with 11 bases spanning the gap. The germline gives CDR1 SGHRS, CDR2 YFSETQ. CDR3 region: CASSLTSINYNEQFF. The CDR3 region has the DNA TGCGCCAGCAGCTTGACAAGCATAAACTACAATGAGCAGTTCTTC.

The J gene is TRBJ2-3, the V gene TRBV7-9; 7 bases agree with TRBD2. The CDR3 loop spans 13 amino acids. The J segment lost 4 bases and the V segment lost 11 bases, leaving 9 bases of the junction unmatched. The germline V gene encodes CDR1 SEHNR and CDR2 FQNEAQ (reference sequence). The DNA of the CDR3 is TGTGCCGTCGGCCGGGGGGATTCAGATACGCAGTATTTT. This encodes CAVGRGDSDTQYF.

The CDR3 sequence: CASSLRGHADTQYF. CDR3 DNA sequence: TGTGCCAGCAGCTTAAGAGGGCATGCGGATACGCAGTATTTT. The chain is built from TRBV5-4 and TRBJ2-3; weak D call: TRBD2 (5 bases). There are 14 residues in the CDR3. Germline V gene sequence: CDR1 SGHNT, CDR2 YYREEE (reference sequence). Trimming took off 2 bases at V and 6 bases at J, with 13 bases between the two ends.

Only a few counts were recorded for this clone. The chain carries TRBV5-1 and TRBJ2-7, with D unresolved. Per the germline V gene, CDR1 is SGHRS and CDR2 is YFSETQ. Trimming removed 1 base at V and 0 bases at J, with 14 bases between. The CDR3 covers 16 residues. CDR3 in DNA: TGCGCCAGCAGCTTGAAGGCCCTGGCCGGCTCCTACGAGCAGTACTTC. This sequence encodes CASSLKALAGSYEQYF.

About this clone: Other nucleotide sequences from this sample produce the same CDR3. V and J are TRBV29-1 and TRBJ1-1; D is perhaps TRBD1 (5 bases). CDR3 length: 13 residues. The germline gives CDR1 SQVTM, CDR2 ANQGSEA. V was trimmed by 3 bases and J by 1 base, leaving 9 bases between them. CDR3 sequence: CSVDGQGNTEAFF. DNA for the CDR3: TGCAGCGTTGACGGCCAGGGGAACACTGAAGCTTTCTTT.

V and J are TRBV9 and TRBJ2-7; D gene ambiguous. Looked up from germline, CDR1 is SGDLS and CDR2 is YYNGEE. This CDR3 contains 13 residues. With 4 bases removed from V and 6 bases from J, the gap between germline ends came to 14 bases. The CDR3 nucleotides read TGTGCCAGCAGCAGCTATGCTTTAGGCGAGCAGTACTTC. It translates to CASSSYALGEQYF.

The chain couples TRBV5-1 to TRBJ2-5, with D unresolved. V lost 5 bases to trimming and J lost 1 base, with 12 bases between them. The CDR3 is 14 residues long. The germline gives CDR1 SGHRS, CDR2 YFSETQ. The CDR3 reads CASRNQPTQETQYF. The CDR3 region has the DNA TGCGCCAGCAGAAACCAGCCGACCCAAGAGACCCAGTACTTC.